This TCR beta chain was sequenced for a study of memory CD4+ T cells and cytomegalovirus serostatus. Study-wide background: Of the healthy Belgian adults, eight or nine were CMV seropositive and fewer than 30 seronegative.

The table came from immunoSEQ multiplex PCR; TCRdb's copy has only in-frame clones and leaves some out. The top ten clones hold less than 0.85% of a sample with 75,000 to 90,000 clones, over 80% of them seen once. Single viable CD3+CD4+CD8-CD45RO+ cells were sorted as the memory CD4+ T cells. The CDR3 totals 15 residues. Germline V gene sequence: CDR1 MDHEN, CDR2 SYDVKM. J gave up 2 bases and V 6 bases, and 5 bases lay outside the gene matches. The TCR originated in an adult in good health and CMV-seronegative. The sequenced material came from memory CD4+ T cells from blood. The V gene is TRBV28, the J gene TRBJ1-3; TRBD1 matches 9 bases. The CDR3 bases are TGTGCCAGCAGCCCCGGGACAGGGACTGGAAACACCATATATTTT. Its protein product is CASSPGTGTGNTIYF.